Sequencing of this T cell receptor (beta chain) was carried out in a study of blood T cells in healthy people across ages. The V gene end was trimmed by 6 bases and the J gene end by 0 bases; junction bases not matched to a gene: 4. The germline gives CDR1 KGHSH, CDR2 LQKENI. The CDR3 totals 15 residues. A second PCR of 7 to 11 cycles used a sample-barcoded 5' primer and a J-beta primer mix. TCRdb called the 5' RACE reads again in MiXCR, with one record for every CDR3 protein. Among approximately 810,000 distinct CDR3 sequences, under 40% were seen once, and the ten largest hold about an eighth. The sequenced material came from blood. The V gene is TRBV18, the J gene TRBJ2-3; TRBD2 matches 9 bases. The sequence derives from a man aged 18 to 30 in good health. This CDR3 is CASSTAGGSTDTQYF. DNA for the CDR3: TGTGCCAGCTCTACAGCGGGGGGCAGCACAGATACGCAGTATTTT.